A single sample gave rise to the 25 T cell receptor beta chains below, sequenced in a study of T cell repertoires in cytomegalovirus infection. TCRdb recomputed calls from the reads with MiXCR, one row per CDR3 protein. Among a few hundred thousand distinct CDR3 sequences listed, 17% were seen once. The sample was PBMCs. The receptors come from a human donor in good health (CMV status not recorded). Some clones in this sample may be carry-over from other donors' samples.

The J gene is TRBJ1-2, the V gene TRBV16, with 7 bases aligning to TRBD1. This CDR3 region has 16 residues. V trimming: 2 bases; J trimming: 7 bases; junction bases outside the gene matches: 13. Germline CDR1 KGHSY, CDR2 FQNENV. CDR3 sequence reads: CASSQQQGQLVVGYTF. In DNA, the CDR3 is TGTGCCAGCAGCCAACAACAGGGACAGTTGGTCGTTGGCTACACCTTC.

This sequence joins TRBV15 and TRBJ1-4; 7 nucleotides line up with TRBD1. The CDR3 is 15 residues long. Germline V gene sequence: CDR1 LNHNV, CDR2 YYDKDF (reference sequence). Losses at the gene ends were 1 base for V and 6 bases for J; bases not matched to a gene: 5. CDR3 residues: CATSRGQGGYEKLFF. DNA for the CDR3: TGTGCCACCAGCAGAGGTCAGGGGGGCTATGAAAAACTGTTTTTT.

This sequence joins TRBV19 and TRBJ1-3; D ambiguous. Trimming pared 4 bases from V and 2 bases from J, leaving 9 bases between. The CDR3 is 14 amino acids. Germline lookup yields CDR1 LNHDA and CDR2 SQIVND (reference sequence). The CDR3 DNA reads TGTGCCAGTAGTACTGGACCAGCTGGAAACACCATATATTTT. Translating gives CASSTGPAGNTIYF.

This clonotype has a count of ten or more. This chain uses TRBV7-2 with TRBJ2-3; TRBD2 matches 8 bases. Trimming removed 5 bases from V and 1 base from J; junction bases left unmatched: 8. The CDR3 loop spans 16 amino acids. From germline, CDR1 is SGHTA and CDR2 FQGNSA. The CDR3 loop is CASSPRNGGGTDTQYF. In nucleotides, the CDR3 is TGTGCCAGCAGCCCCCGGAACGGGGGGGGCACAGATACGCAGTATTTT. The full variable domain, with the rest looked up from reference TRBV7-2 and TRBJ2-3, is GAGVSQSPSNKVTEKGKDVELRCDPISGHTALYWYRQSLGQGLEFLIYFQGNSAPDKSGLPSDRFSAERTGGSVSTLTIQRTQQEDSAVYLCASSPRNGGGTDTQYFGPGTRLTVL.

This clonotype was recorded at least ten times. The chain combines TRBV7-2 with TRBJ2-3, with a possible D match to TRBD2 (6 bases). V was cut by 2 bases and J by 1 base, with 13 bases left in between. This CDR3 has 16 amino acids. Germline assignment: CDR1 SGHTA and CDR2 FQGNSA. CDR3 sequence reads: CASSLRRGLGTDTQYF. The CDR3 DNA reads as TGTGCCAGCAGCTTAAGGCGGGGATTGGGCACAGATACGCAGTATTTT.

The rearrangement uses TRBV6-1 and TRBJ1-2, with D unclear. The ends were cut back, 5 bases at V and 4 bases at J, with 14 bases in the middle. Germline assignment: CDR1 MNHNS and CDR2 SASEGT. There are 14 residues in the CDR3. CDR3 sequence: CASSYDKSSYGYTF. DNA of the CDR3: TGTGCCAGCAGTTACGACAAGTCGAGCTATGGCTACACCTTC.

This clonotype has at least ten counts. The chain uses TRBV7-2 and TRBJ2-7, with 8 bases lining up with TRBD1. V shed 4 bases, J shed 7 bases, and the junction held 9 bases outside the gene matches. Germline V CDR1 and CDR2: SGHTA, FQGNSA. There are 14 residues in the CDR3. The CDR3 is CASSSGTGMSEQYF. In DNA form, the CDR3 reads TGTGCCAGCAGCTCCGGGACAGGCATGAGTGAGCAGTACTTC.

This clonotype was seen ten or more times. The chain has TRBV7-2 and TRBJ1-2; D is perhaps TRBD1 (6 bases). This CDR3 contains 15 residues. From germline, CDR1 is SGHTA and CDR2 FQGNSA. V dropped 5 bases and J dropped 6 bases, with 19 bases sitting between them. CDR3 coding DNA: TGTGCCAGCAGCGTCATGACCGGGACAAGAGATGGCTACACCTTC. Translated: CASSVMTGTRDGYTF.

Worth noting for this clonotype: This sequence may be a read error, since a much larger clone differs from it by one base. The rearrangement joins TRBV19 to TRBJ1-1, with no clear D. CDR3 size: 15 residues. Per germline, CDR1 LNHDA and CDR2 SQIVND (reference sequence). Trimming removed 1 base from V and 5 bases from J, with 14 bases in between. The CDR3 reads CASSIGQDRDTEAFF. CDR3 sequence (DNA): TGTGCCAGTAGTATAGGACAAGATCGGGATACTGAAGCTTTCTTT.

This chain links TRBV12-3 or TRBV12-4 with TRBJ2-3; D is undetermined. V lost 5 bases and J 2 bases, leaving 14 bases between the germline ends. The CDR3 has 15 amino acids. CDR3 sequence: CASSIGPQPTDTQYF. The CDR3 region has the DNA TGTGCCAGCAGTATCGGTCCCCAGCCCACAGATACGCAGTATTTT.

The rearrangement joins TRBV7-8 to TRBJ2-7, with D uncertain. V was trimmed by 2 bases and J by 2 bases, leaving 10 bases between them. The CDR3 is made up of 14 amino acids. Germline CDR1 SGHVS, CDR2 FQNEAQ. Here the CDR3 DNA reads TGTGCCAGCAGCTTACCCCCTTGGACCTACGAGCAGTACTTC. This encodes CASSLPPWTYEQYF.

The V call is TRBV3-1, the J call TRBJ1-1, with a tentative D call TRBD1 (5 bases). V shed 0 bases and J shed 13 bases, with 15 bases lying between them. The CDR3 is 13 amino acids. In germline, CDR1 is LGHDT, CDR2 YNNKEL (reference sequence). CDR3 residues: CASSQDQRGPGFF. The CDR3 DNA sequence: TGTGCCAGCAGCCAAGATCAGAGGGGTCCGGGTTTCTTT.

The table lists this clonotype with a few counts. The rearrangement joins TRBV20-1 to TRBJ2-4; D is perhaps TRBD1 (5 bases). V lost 6 bases, J lost 10 bases, and 16 bases lay in between. The CDR3 has 12 residues. In germline, CDR1 is DFQATT, CDR2 SNEGSKA (reference sequence). Written as DNA, the CDR3 is TGCAGTGCCCCGGACACCTCAAGTATTCAGTACTTC. It is translated as CSAPDTSSIQYF.

V and J are TRBV28 and TRBJ1-6; 8 positions agree with TRBD1. CDR3 length: 15 amino acids. Germline CDR1 and CDR2: MDHEN and SYDVKM. J was trimmed by 10 bases and V by 4 bases; bases with no gene match: 9. CDR3 protein: CASSSPTGAGSPLHF. The CDR3 DNA reads as TGTGCCAGCAGTTCGCCGACAGGGGCAGGCTCACCCCTCCACTTT.

The rearrangement joins TRBV2 to TRBJ2-7, with 7 bases fitting TRBD1. The germline CDR1 and CDR2 sequences are SNHLY and FYNNEI. After removal of 0 bases from V and 6 bases from J, the junction contained 8 bases not matched to a gene. CDR3 size: 15 residues. The CDR3 region has the DNA TGTGCCAGCAGTGAAGCTGACAGGGAAGCGAGCGAGCAGTACTTC. Its translation is CASSEADREASEQYF.

V is TRBV27 and J is TRBJ2-4, with D perhaps matching TRBD2 (5 bases). Germline CDR1 is MNHEY and CDR2 is SMNVEV (reference sequence). Between the trimmed V and J ends, which lost 2 bases and 8 bases, there was a span of 13 bases. The CDR3 has 14 residues. CDR3 DNA sequence: TGTGCCAGCAGTTTAAAAAGGTCCGGGGACATTCAGTACTTC. This translates into CASSLKRSGDIQYF.

The table lists this clonotype with a few counts. As DNA, the CDR3 is TGTGCCAGCCAGATGGGGACCCAAGTAACCCAGTACTTC. It codes for CASQMGTQVTQYF. V gene TRBV18 combines with J gene TRBJ2-5, with D perhaps being TRBD1 or TRBD2 (5 bases each). The V end lost 8 bases, the J end lost 8 bases, and 18 bases lay between the germline ends. This CDR3 is 13 amino acids long. Germline CDR1 and CDR2: KGHSH and LQKENI.

At least ten counts were recorded for this clonotype. The chain combines TRBV12-3 or TRBV12-4 with TRBJ1-1, with a tentative D call TRBD1 (5 bases). Trimming removed 6 bases from V and 0 bases from J, with 11 bases in between. The CDR3 is 14 amino acids. For the CDR3, the DNA is TGTGCCAGCAGCTGGGGCAGTTTGAACACTGAAGCTTTCTTT. The encoded protein is CASSWGSLNTEAFF.

This chain connects TRBV20-1 to TRBJ2-7; 7 positions match TRBD1. The CDR3 loop spans 14 amino acids. Germline V lookup: CDR1 DFQATT, CDR2 SNEGSKA (reference sequence). The V gene end was trimmed by 2 bases and the J gene end by 2 bases; junction bases not matched to a gene: 6. CDR3 sequence: CSARPRTGTYEQYF. CDR3 DNA sequence: TGCAGTGCTAGACCGAGGACAGGCACCTACGAGCAGTACTTC.

This clonotype was seen more than once but under ten times. V is TRBV5-4 and J is TRBJ2-5; 9 nucleotides line up with TRBD2. Germline values: CDR1 SGHNT, CDR2 YYREEE (reference sequence). The CDR3 covers 15 residues. V lost 1 base and J lost 2; bases outside the gene matches: 3. CDR3 sequence: CASSLSSGAQETQYF. CDR3 coding DNA: TGTGCCAGCAGCTTGTCTAGCGGGGCACAAGAGACCCAGTACTTC.

This clonotype came up many times. The V and J genes are TRBV7-2 and TRBJ2-1, with a weak D call TRBD1 (6 bases). Germline CDR1 SGHTA, CDR2 FQGNSA. Between the trimmed V and J ends, which lost 1 base and 9 bases, there was a span of 13 bases. The CDR3 is made up of 14 amino acids. The CDR3 DNA reads TGTGCCAGCAGCTTAGTTGCAACAGGGCCTGAGCAGTTCTTC. Its translation is CASSLVATGPEQFF.

This chain links TRBV11-2 with TRBJ2-5; either TRBD1 or TRBD2 may supply D (5 bases each). Trimming left V 3 bases short and J 5 bases short, with 13 bases between. The CDR3 consists of 14 residues. In germline, CDR1 is SGHAT, CDR2 FQNNGV. The CDR3 DNA is TGTGCCAGCAGCTTTCGGACCTGGGGGGAGACCCAGTACTTC. The encoded protein is CASSFRTWGETQYF.

The sample holds many counts of this clonotype. This sequence joins TRBV10-3 and TRBJ2-5; TRBD1 matches at 9 bases. The CDR3 contains 17 residues. Germline CDR1 reads ENHRY; CDR2 reads SYGVKD. Losses at the gene ends were 2 bases for V and 4 bases for J; bases not matched to a gene: 11. The CDR3 spells CAISETAVGTGTETQYF. The CDR3 DNA follows: TGTGCCATCAGTGAGACCGCCGTAGGGACAGGGACAGAGACCCAGTACTTC.

The chain joins TRBV15 to TRBJ2-1; TRBD1 matches 8 bases. The CDR3 is made up of 15 amino acids. Germline V gives CDR1 LNHNV, CDR2 YYDKDF (reference sequence). With 7 bases clipped from V and 2 bases from J, the junction kept 7 bases outside the gene matches. The DNA of the CDR3 is TGTGCCACCACACTAGACAGGGGACCCTACAATGAGCAGTTCTTC. Amino acids: CATTLDRGPYNEQFF.

This chain uses TRBV4-2 with TRBJ2-3; TRBD2 agrees at 8 bases. CDR1 and CDR2 from the germline V gene are LGHNA and YNFKEQ. Losses at the gene ends were 1 base for V and 5 bases for J; bases not matched to a gene: 14. CDR3 length: 18 residues. As DNA, the CDR3 is TGTGCCAGCAGCCAAGTCTTTGGTAGCGGGGCCGCACAAGATACGCAGTATTTT. Amino acid sequence: CASSQVFGSGAAQDTQYF.